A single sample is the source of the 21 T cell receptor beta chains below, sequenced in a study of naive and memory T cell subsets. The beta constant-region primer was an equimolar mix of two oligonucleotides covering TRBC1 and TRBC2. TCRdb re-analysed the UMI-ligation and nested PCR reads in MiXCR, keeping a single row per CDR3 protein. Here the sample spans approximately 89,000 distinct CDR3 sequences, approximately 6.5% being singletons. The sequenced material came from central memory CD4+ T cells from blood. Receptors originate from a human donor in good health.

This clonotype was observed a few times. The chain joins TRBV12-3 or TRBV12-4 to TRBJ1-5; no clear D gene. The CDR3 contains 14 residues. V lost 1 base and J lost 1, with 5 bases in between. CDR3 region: CASSLGSSNQPQHF. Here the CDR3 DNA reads TGTGCCAGCAGTTTAGGTAGCAGCAATCAGCCCCAGCATTTT.

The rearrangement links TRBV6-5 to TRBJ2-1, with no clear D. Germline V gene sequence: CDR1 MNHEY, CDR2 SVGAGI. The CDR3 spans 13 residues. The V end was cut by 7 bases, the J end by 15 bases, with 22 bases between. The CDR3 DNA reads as TGTGCCAGCACCAACGCGCGGACCCAAAGGCGGTTCTTC. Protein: CASTNARTQRRFF.

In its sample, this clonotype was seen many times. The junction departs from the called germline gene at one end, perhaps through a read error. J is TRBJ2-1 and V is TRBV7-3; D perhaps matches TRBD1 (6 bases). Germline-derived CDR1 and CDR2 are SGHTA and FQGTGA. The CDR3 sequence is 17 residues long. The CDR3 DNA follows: TGTGCCAGCAGCCTAACACCGCCGGGACACGGGGCGGGTGAGCAGTTCTTC. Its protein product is CASSLTPPGHGAGEQFF.

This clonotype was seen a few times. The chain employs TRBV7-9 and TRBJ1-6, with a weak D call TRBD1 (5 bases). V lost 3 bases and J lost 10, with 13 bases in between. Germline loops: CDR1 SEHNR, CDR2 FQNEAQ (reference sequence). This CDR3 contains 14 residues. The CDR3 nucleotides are TGTGCCAGCAGCTTTCGGGCAGGGTCGTCACCCCTCCACTTT. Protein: CASSFRAGSSPLHF.

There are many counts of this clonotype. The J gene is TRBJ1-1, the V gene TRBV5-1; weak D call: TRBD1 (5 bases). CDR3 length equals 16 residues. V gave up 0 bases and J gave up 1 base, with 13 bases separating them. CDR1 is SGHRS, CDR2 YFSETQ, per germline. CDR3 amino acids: CASSLGQGVGNTEAFF. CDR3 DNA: TGCGCCAGCAGCTTGGGGCAGGGCGTGGGGAACACTGAAGCTTTCTTT.

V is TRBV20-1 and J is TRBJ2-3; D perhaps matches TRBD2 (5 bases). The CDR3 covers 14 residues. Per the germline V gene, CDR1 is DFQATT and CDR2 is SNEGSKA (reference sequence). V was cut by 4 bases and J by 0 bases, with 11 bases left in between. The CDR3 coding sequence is TGCAGTGCTAATAAGCGGAGTAGCACAGATACGCAGTATTTT. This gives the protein CSANKRSSTDTQYF.

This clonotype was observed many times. CDR3 region: CSARVAKNIQYF. In DNA, the CDR3 is TGCAGTGCTAGGGTTGCCAAAAACATTCAGTACTTC. This chain uses TRBV20-1 with TRBJ2-4; D gene ambiguous. Germline CDR1 reads DFQATT; CDR2 reads SNEGSKA (reference sequence). This CDR3 contains 12 residues. The V end was cut by 3 bases, the J end by 1 base, with 4 bases between.

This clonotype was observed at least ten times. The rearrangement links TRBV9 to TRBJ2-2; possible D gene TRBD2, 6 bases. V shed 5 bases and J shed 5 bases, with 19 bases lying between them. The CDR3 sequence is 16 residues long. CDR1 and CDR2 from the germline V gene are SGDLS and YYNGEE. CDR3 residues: CASRRGTSRGTGELFF. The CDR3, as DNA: TGTGCCAGCAGACGGGGTACTAGCCGAGGGACCGGGGAGCTGTTTTTT.

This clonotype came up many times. In DNA, the CDR3 is TGTGCCAGCAGCCCTACTAGCAGGGATACGCAGTATTTT. Encoded protein: CASSPTSRDTQYF. The chain employs TRBV7-2 and TRBJ2-3; TRBD2 might be the D (6 bases). The germline V gene encodes CDR1 SGHTA and CDR2 FQGNSA. V lost 5 bases and J 6 bases, leaving 12 bases between the germline ends. The CDR3 totals 13 residues. Variable domain in full (rest from reference TRBV7-2 and TRBJ2-3): GAGVSQSPSNKVTEKGKDVELRCDPISGHTALYWYRQSLGQGLEFLIYFQGNSAPDKSGLPSDRFSAERTGGSVSTLTIQRTQQEDSAVYLCASSPTSRDTQYFGPGTRLTVL.

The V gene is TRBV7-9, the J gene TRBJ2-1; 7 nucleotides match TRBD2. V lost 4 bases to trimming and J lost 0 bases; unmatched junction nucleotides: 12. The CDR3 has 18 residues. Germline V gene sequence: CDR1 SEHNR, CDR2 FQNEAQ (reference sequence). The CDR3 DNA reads TGTGCCAGCAGCTCGCGGCTAGCGGATAAGAGCTCCTACAATGAGCAGTTCTTC. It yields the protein CASSSRLADKSSYNEQFF.

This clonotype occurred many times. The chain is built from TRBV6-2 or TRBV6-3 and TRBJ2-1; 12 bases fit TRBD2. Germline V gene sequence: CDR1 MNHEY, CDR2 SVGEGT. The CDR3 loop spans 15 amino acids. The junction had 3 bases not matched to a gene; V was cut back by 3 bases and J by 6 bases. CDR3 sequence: CASSYTTSGSNEQFF. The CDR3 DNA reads TGTGCCAGCAGTTATACGACTAGCGGGAGCAATGAGCAGTTCTTC.

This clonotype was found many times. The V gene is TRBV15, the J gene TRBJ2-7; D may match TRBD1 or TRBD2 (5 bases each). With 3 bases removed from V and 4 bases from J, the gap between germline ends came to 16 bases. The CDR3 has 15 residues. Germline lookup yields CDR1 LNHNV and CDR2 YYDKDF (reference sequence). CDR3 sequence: CATSRGRDGLYEQYF. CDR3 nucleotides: TGTGCCACCAGCAGGGGACGGGACGGCCTATACGAGCAGTACTTC.

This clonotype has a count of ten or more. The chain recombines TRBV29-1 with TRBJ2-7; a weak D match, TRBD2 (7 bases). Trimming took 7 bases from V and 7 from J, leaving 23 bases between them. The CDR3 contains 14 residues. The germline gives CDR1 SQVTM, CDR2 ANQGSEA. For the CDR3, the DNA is TGCAGCGCCGGGGGCGGGAGAGGAAGGGAAGAGCAGTACTTC. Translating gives CSAGGGRGREEQYF.

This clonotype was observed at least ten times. Here the CDR3 reads CASSQAVGTSSYNEQFF. The CDR3 coding sequence is TGTGCCAGCAGCCAAGCGGTCGGTACTAGCTCCTACAATGAGCAGTTCTTC. V and J are TRBV4-2 and TRBJ2-1, with TRBD2 as a possible D gene (5 bases). Germline loops: CDR1 LGHNA, CDR2 YNFKEQ. This CDR3 has 17 residues. Trimming shortened V by 1 base and J by 0 bases, and 13 bases separated the two germline ends.

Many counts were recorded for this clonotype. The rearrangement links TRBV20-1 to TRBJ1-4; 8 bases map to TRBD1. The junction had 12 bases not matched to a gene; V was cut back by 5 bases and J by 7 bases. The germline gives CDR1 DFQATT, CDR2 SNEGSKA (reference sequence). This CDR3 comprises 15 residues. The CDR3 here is CSASQGAGAGEKLFF. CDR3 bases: TGCAGTGCTTCTCAGGGGGCAGGGGCTGGTGAAAAACTGTTTTTT.

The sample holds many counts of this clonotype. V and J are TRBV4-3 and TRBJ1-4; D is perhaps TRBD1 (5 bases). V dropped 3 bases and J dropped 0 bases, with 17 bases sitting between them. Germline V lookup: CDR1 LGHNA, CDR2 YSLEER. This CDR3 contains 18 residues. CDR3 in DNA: TGCGCCAGCAGCCACGCGAGGGGTGGGAGCCCAACTAATGAAAAACTGTTTTTT. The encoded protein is CASSHARGGSPTNEKLFF.

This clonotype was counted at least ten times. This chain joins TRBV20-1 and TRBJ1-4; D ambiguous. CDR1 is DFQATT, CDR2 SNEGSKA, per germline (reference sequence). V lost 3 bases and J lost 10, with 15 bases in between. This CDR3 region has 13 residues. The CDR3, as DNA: TGCAGTGCTAGGTGGAGGTCGGGCGGAAAACTGTTTTTT. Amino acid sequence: CSARWRSGGKLFF.

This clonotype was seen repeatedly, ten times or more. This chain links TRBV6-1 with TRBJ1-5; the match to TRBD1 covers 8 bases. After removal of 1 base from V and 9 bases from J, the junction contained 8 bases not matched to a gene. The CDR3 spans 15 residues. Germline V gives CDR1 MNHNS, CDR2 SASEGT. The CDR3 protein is CASSEDDRTGRPQHF. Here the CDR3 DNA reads TGTGCCAGCAGTGAAGATGACAGGACAGGGAGGCCCCAGCATTTT.

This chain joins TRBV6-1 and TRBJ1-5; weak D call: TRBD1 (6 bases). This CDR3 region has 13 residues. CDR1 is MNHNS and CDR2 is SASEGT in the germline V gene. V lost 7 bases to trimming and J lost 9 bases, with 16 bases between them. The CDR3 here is CASTGTGWRPQHF. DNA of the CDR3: TGTGCCAGCACGGGAACAGGGTGGAGGCCCCAGCATTTT.

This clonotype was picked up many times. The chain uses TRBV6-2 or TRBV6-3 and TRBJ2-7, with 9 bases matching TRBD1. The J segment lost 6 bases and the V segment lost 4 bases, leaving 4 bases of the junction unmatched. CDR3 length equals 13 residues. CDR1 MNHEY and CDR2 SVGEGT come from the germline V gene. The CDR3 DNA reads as TGTGCCAGCAGTTGGACAGGGGAACGCGAGCAGTACTTC. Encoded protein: CASSWTGEREQYF.

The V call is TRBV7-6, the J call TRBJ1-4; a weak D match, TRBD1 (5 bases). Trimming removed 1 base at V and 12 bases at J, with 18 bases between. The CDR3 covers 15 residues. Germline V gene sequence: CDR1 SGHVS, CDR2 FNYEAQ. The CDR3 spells CASSLGGNPPGQLFF. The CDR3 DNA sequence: TGTGCCAGCAGCTTAGGGGGGAATCCACCGGGGCAACTGTTTTTT.